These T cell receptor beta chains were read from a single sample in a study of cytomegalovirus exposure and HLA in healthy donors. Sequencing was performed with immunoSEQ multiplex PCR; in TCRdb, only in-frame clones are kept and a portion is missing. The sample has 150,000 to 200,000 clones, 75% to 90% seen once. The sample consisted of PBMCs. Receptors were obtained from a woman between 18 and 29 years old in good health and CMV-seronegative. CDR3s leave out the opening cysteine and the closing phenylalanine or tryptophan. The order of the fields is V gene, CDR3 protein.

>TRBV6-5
ASSYSRQGGGYT
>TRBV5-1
ASSPSGGSYNEQF
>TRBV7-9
SSSLAPTGDEKLF
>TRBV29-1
SVGSTSYYGYT
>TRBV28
ASSPRETGQPQH
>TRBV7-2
ASSRMYEQY
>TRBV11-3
ASSSDRERTGELF
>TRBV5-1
ASSSSGAAVDGYT
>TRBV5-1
ASSRTLGNTEAF
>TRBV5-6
ASSAGSLLDRDYGYT
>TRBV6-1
ASSIYNEQF
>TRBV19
ASSGSHENQPQH
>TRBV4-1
ASSQEEQLSGYGYT
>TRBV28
ASSFPGGPYEQY
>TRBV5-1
ASSSTGISNSPLH
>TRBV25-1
ASSERQDYGYT
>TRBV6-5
ASSLRDRVREKLF
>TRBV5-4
ATWLAGTDTQY
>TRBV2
ASSDRTLAGPQH
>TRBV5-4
ASSLTGGPSEFEAF
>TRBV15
ATSSRRLAGGLGNEQF
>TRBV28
ASSLGTFRRGYT
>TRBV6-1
ASSEAGGAYEQY
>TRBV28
ASSFRRGSQPQH
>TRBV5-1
ASGTGRFSDYNEQF
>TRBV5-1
ASSLGISGNTIY
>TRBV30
AYSRVSNYGYT
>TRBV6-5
ASSYSGQGIGELF
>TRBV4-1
ASSQEGGSGADTQY
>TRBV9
ASSQGGRPNEKLF
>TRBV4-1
ASSQEGGIGNTIY
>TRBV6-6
ASRPDSTEAF
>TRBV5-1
ASSPGPPSSGANGLT
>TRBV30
AWSILTGPNEKLF
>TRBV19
ASSLRQGSSYNEQF
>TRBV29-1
SVRGGSTNTEAF
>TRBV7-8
ASRRTSAGGGLYEQY
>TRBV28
ATGVGYT
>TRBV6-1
ASSHRAREQY
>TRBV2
ASSEGSIIGNTIY
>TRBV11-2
ASSFGGGYNEQF
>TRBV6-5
ASSSAGAHNEKLF
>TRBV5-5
ASSLGRGTEAF
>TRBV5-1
ASSLGGRVTNYGYT
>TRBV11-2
ASSFRKSRDREIGNTIY
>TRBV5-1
ASSLRLAGESLFYGYT
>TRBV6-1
ASSPFREGYGYT
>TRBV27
ASSLVQTNNSPLH
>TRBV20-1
IVPGGYT
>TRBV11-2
ASSLKKTGLSSYEQY